Sequencing of this T cell receptor beta chain was carried out in a study of T cells of healthy individuals. TCRdb reprocessed the 5' RACE reads via MiXCR and lists one record per CDR3 protein. The sample holds about 96,000 distinct CDR3 sequences, roughly 15% seen once. Trimming took 9 bases from V and 0 from J, leaving 9 bases between them. Germline V gives CDR1 MDHEN, CDR2 SYDVKM. There are 12 residues in the CDR3. This clonotype was picked up a small number of times. The chain uses TRBV28 and TRBJ2-7; D ambiguous. The receptor was derived from a human donor in good health. The CDR3 loop reads CASMFSSYEQYF. The CDR3 DNA reads TGTGCCAGTATGTTCAGCTCCTACGAGCAGTACTTC.